The subject of this entry is one TCR beta chain. The target of this receptor is not known. Base quality data are lacking; no much larger clone is found one base away. One collaborating source in Seattle enrolled patients during active infection and followed them longitudinally through the course of disease. Collaborating institutions collected whole blood in K2EDTA tubes following their own protocols. For TCRbeta analysis, collaborators shipped samples in one of three forms: frozen whole blood, isolated PBMCs, or DNA extracted from either of those sample types. These data belong to a study of blood T cell repertoires in COVID-19 (dated by TCRdb to the early 2020s). Context from the whole study: Collaborator samples came from the United States, Italy and Spain and covered acute and convalescent phases of COVID-19. The prospective study material was composed of cDNA or gDNA derived from T cells, B-cell-depleted T cells, or PBMCs. The dataset comprised deeply sampled blood TCRbeta repertoires from subjects exposed to, actively infected with, or recovered from COVID-19. The repertoires were released in a freely available public database meant as a resource for research on the immune response to SARS-CoV-2. Samples came from the ongoing ImmuneRACE study (first 160 participants) plus 1,254 subjects from 6 global collaborators. Sample metadata almost always included a de-identified subject ID, COVID-19 status, age in years and sex. Where HLA class I and class II types were available, the types were taken from metadata supplied by the sample provider, not from assay-based typing.

Results and caveats for the whole study, not just this receptor: The quantity of clinical and demographic metadata differed by source and by participant and was supplied without curation.

CDR1 and CDR2 are read off the germline V gene as MDHEN and SYDVKM. The CDR3 covers 14 residues, taking in both the cysteine and the phenylalanine. The entry retains the CDR3 DNA only, 42 bases that are in frame from base 1. Compared with germline, V lacks 5 bases and J lacks 0 bases; bases without a gene match: 4. The immunoSEQ Assay, a bias-controlled multiplex PCR, was used to amplify TCRbeta CDR3 regions from genomic DNA. As for how the authors treated the data: The number of nucleated cells in each sample was estimated from the amplification of reference gene primers within the assay. To quantify the absolute abundance of each unique TCRbeta CDR3 rearrangement, sequence reads were collapsed and filtered. For each sample, productive Simpson clonality was calculated as the square root of Simpson's diversity index across productive rearrangements. TCRdb stores this immuneACCESS table with in-frame sequences only. Part of the clones is absent; in the studies checked, under half of the shortfall reflects unresolved V genes, and no reason is known for the rest. V, J and clone size derive from that table, while D and trimming were established from the DNA sequence. Here the sample has approximately 170,000 clones; about 85% occur a single time. The ten biggest clones cover approximately 6.9% of the sample.

The TCR sequence derives from a man at least 80 years old with COVID-19, enrolled during active disease. The sequence joins TRBV28 to TRBJ2-7; TRBD2 aligns with 7 central bases. The source material was peripheral blood. The CDR3 protein: CASSRGGSSYEQYF. The bases are TGTGCCAGCAGTCGGGGAGGGTCCTCCTACGAGCAGTACTTC.